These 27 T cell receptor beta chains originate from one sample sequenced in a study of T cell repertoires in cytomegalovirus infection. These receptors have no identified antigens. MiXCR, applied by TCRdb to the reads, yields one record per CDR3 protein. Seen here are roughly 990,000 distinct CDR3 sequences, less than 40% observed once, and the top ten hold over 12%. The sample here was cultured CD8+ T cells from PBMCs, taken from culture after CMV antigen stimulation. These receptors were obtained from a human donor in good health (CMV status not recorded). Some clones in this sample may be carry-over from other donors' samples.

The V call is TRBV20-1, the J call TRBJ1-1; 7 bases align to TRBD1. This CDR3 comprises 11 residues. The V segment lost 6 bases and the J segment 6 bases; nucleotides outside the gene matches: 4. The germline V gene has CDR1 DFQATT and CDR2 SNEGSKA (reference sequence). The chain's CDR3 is CSARDSPEAFF. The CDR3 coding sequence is TGCAGTGCCCGGGACAGCCCTGAAGCTTTCTTT.

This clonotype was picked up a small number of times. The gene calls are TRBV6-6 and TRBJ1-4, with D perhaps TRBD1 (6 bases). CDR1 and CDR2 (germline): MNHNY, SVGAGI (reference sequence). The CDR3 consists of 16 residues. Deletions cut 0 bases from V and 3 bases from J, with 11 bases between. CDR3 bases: TGTGCCAGCAGTTACTCGAGGGGGGTAGCTAATGAAAAACTGTTTTTT. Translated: CASSYSRGVANEKLFF.

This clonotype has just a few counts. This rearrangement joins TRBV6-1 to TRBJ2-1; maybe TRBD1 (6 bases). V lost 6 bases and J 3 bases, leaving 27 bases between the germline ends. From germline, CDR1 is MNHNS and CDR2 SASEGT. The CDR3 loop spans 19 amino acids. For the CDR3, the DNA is TGTGCCAGCAGGGAATTGAATAGGTACAGGGTTAGAGACTACAATGAGCAGTTCTTC. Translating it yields CASRELNRYRVRDYNEQFF.

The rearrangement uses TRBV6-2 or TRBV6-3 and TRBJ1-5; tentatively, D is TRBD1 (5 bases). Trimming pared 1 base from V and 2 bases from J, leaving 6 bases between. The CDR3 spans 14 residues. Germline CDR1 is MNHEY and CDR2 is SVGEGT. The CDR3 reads CASSYWDRNQPQHF. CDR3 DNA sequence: TGTGCCAGCAGTTACTGGGACCGCAATCAGCCCCAGCATTTT.

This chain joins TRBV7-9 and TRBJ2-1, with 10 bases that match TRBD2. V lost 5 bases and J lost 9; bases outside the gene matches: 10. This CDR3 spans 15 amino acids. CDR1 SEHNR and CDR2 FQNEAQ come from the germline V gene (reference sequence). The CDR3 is CASSPPSGGGSEQFF. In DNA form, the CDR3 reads TGTGCCAGCAGCCCCCCCAGCGGGGGGGGGAGTGAGCAGTTCTTC.

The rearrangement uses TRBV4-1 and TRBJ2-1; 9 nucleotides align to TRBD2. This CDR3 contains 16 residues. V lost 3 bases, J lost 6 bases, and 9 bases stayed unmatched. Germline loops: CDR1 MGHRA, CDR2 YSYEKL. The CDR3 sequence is CASSQEAGGTPNEQFF. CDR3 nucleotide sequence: TGCGCCAGCAGCCAGGAAGCGGGGGGAACCCCCAATGAGCAGTTCTTC.

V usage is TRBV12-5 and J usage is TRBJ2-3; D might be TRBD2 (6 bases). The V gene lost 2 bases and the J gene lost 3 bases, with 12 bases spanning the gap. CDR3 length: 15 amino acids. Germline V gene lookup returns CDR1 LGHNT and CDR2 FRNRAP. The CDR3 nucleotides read TGTGCTAGTGGTTTGCCCCTTGGGGGGACAGATACGCAGTATTTT. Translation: CASGLPLGGTDTQYF.

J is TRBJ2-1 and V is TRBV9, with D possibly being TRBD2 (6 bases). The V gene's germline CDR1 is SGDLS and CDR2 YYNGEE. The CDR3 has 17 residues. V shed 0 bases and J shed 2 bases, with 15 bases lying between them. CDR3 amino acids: CASSVVASESPYNEQFF. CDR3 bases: TGTGCCAGCAGCGTAGTGGCTAGCGAGTCCCCCTACAATGAGCAGTTCTTC.

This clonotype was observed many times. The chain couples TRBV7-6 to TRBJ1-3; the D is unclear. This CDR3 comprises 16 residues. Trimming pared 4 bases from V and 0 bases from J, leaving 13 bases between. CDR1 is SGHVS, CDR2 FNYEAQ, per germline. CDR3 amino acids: CASSSGSPNSGNTIYF. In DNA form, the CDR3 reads TGTGCCAGCAGCTCGGGATCTCCGAACTCTGGAAACACCATATATTTT.

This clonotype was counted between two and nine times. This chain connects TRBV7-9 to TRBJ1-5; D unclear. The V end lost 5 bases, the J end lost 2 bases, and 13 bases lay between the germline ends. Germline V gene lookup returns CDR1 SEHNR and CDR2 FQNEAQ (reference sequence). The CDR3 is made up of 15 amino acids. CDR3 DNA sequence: TGTGCCAGCAGCGGCCCGTCAGATCGCAATCAGCCCCAGCATTTT. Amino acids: CASSGPSDRNQPQHF. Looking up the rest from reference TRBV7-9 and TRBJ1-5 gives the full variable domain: DTGVSQNPRHKITKRGQNVTFRCDPISEHNRLYWYRQTLGQGPEFLTYFQNEAQLEKSRLLSDRFSAERPKGSFSTLEIQRTEQGDSAMYLCASSGPSDRNQPQHFGDGTRLSIL.

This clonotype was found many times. The CDR3 is CASSGLAGVHSYEQYF. CDR3 DNA sequence: TGTGCCAGCAGTGGGCTAGCGGGGGTTCACTCCTACGAGCAGTACTTC. This chain links TRBV12-3 or TRBV12-4 with TRBJ2-7; 10 nucleotides line up with TRBD2. J was trimmed by 0 bases and V by 5 bases; bases with no gene match: 7. The CDR3 contains 16 residues.

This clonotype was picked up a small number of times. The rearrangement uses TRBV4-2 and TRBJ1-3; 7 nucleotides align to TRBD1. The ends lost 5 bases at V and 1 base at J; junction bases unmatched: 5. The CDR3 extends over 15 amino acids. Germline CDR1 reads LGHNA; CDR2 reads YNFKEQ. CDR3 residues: CASSEPGGSGNTIYF. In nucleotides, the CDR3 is TGTGCCAGCAGCGAACCAGGGGGATCTGGAAACACCATATATTTT.

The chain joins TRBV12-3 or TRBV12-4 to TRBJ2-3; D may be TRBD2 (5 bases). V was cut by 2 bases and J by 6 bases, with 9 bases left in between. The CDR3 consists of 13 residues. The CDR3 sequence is CASSLNSGDTQYF. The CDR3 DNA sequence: TGTGCCAGCAGTTTAAATTCGGGGGATACGCAGTATTTT.

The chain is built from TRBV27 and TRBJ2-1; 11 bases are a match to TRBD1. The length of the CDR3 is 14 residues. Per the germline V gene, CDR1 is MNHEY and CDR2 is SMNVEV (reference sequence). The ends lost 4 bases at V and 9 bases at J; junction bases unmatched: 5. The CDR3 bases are TGTGCCAGCAGTTCTCCGGGACAGGGGGTTGAGCAGTTCTTC. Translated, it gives CASSSPGQGVEQFF.

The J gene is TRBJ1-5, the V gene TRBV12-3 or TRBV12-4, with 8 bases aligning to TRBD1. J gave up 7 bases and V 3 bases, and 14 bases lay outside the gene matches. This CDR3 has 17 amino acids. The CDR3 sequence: CASSFALGQEARQPQHF. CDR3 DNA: TGTGCCAGCAGTTTCGCTCTGGGACAGGAGGCAAGACAGCCCCAGCATTTT.

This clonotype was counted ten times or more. The CDR3 DNA follows: TGTGCCAGCAGATTCCTGGTAGAGGGTAAGGGCCAAACTTACAATGAGCAGTTCTTC. It specifies CASRFLVEGKGQTYNEQFF. The chain recombines TRBV12-3 or TRBV12-4 with TRBJ2-1; weak D call: TRBD2 (5 bases). CDR3 size: 19 residues. The ends were cut back, 6 bases at V and 4 bases at J, with 28 bases in the middle.

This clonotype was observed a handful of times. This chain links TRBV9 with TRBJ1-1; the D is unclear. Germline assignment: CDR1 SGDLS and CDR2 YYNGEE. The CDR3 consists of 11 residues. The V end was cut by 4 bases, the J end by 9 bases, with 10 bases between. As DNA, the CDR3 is TGTGCCAGCAGCTCGACAACTAAAGCTTTCTTT. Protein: CASSSTTKAFF.

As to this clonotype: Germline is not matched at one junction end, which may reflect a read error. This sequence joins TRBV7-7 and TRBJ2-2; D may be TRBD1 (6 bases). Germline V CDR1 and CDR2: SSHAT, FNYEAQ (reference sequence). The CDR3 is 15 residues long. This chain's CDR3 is CASSLEDSGSGELFF. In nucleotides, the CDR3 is TGTGCTAGCAGCTTAGAGGACAGTGGGAGCGGGGAGCTGTTTTTT.

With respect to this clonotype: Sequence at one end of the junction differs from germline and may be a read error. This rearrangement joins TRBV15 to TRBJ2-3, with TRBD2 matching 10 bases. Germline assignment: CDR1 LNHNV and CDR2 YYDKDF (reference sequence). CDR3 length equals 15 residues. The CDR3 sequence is CVTTLSGGGGDTQYF. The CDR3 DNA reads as TGTGTCACCACCCTAAGCGGGGGGGGCGGAGATACGCAGTATTTT.

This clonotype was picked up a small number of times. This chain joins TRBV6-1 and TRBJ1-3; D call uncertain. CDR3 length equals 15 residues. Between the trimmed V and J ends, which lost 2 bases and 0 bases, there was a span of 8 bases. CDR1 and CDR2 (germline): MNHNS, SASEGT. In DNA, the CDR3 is TGTGCCAGCAGTGAATTGTATACCTCTGGAAACACCATATATTTT. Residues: CASSELYTSGNTIYF.

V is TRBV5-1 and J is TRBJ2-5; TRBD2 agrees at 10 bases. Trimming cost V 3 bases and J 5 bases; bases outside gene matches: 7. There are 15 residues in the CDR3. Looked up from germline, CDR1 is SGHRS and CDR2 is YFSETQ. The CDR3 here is CASSSLAGESETQYF. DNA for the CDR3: TGCGCCAGCAGCTCCCTAGCGGGGGAAAGTGAGACCCAGTACTTC.

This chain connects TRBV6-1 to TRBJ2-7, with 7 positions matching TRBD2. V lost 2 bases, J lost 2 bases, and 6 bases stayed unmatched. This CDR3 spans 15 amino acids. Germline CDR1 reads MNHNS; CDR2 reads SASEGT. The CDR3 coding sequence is TGTGCCAGCAGTGAACTTGGGGGGGGTCCCTACGAGCAGTACGTC. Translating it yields CASSELGGGPYEQYV.

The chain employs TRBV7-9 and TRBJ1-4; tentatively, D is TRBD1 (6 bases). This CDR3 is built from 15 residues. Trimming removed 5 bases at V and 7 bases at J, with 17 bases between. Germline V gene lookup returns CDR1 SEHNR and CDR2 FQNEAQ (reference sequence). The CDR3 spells CASSAGGGAREKLFF. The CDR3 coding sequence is TGTGCCAGCAGCGCCGGGGGGGGCGCCCGTGAAAAACTGTTTTTT.

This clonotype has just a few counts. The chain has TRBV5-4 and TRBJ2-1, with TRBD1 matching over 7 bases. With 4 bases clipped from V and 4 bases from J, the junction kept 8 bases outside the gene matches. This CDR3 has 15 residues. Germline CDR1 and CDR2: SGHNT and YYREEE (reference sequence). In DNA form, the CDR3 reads TGTGCCAGCAGCCTTACAGGGACAGTATACAATGAGCAGTTCTTC. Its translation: CASSLTGTVYNEQFF. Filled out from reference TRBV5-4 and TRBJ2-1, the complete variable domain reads ETGVTQSPTHLIKTRGQQVTLRCSSQSGHNTVSWYQQALGQGPQFIFQYYREEENGRGNFPPRFSGLQFPNYSSELNVNALELDDSALYLCASSLTGTVYNEQFFGPGTRLTVL.

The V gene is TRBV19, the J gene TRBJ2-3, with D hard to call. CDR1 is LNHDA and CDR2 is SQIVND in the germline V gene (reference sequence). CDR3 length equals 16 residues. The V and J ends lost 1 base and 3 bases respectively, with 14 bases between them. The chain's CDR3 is CASSIVAGPATDTQYF. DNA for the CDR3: TGTGCCAGTAGTATAGTAGCAGGACCTGCAACAGATACGCAGTATTTT.

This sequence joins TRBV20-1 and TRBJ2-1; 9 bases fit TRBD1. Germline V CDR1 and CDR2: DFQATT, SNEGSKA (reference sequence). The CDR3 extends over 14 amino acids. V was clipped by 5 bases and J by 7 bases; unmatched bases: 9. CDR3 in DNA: TGCAGTGCTTCTACAGGGGGCGCGGGGAATGAGCAGTTCTTC. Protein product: CSASTGGAGNEQFF.

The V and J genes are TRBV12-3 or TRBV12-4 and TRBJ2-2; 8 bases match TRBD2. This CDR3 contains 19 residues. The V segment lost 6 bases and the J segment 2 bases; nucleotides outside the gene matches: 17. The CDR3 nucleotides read TGTGCCAGCAGCCCCCTGGGCGCTAGCGGGTGGCACAACACCGGGGAGCTGTTTTTT. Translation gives CASSPLGASGWHNTGELFF.